The source of this T cell receptor (beta chain) is a study of blood T cells in healthy people across ages. Ten or more counts support this clonotype. Then a second PCR, running roughly 7 to 12 cycles, was carried out with a sample-barcoded 5' primer and a J-beta primer mix. TCRdb itself ran the 5' RACE reads through MiXCR, one entry per CDR3 protein. The table has roughly 1,700,000 distinct CDR3 sequences, 28% seen once. Source material: blood. This sequence originates from a woman aged 25 to 39 in good health.

CDR3 in amino acids: CASSVGLAGGTKTEQFF. Here the CDR3 DNA reads TGTGCCAGCAGCGTAGGTTTGGCGGGAGGTACCAAAACAGAGCAGTTCTTC. The V gene is TRBV9, the J gene TRBJ2-1; 8 bases align to TRBD2. Germline CDR1 SGDLS, CDR2 YYNGEE. After removal of 0 bases from V and 10 bases from J, the junction contained 15 bases not matched to a gene. The CDR3 consists of 17 residues.